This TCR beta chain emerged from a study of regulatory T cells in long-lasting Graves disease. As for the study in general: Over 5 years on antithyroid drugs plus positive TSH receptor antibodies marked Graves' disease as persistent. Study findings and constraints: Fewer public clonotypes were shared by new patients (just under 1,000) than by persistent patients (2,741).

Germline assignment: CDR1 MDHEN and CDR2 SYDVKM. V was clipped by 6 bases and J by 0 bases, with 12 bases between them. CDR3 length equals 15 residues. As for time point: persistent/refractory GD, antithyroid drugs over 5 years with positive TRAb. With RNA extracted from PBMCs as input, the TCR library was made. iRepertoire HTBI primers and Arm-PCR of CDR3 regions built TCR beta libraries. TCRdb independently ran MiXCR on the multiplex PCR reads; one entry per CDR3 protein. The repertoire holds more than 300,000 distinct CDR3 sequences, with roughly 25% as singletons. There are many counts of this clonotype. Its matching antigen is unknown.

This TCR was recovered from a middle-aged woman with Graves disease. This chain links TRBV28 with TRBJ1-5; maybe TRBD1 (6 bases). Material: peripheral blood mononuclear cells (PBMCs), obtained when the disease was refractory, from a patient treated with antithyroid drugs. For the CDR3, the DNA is TGTGCCAGCAGGATACAGACAGGTAGCAATCAGCCCCAGCATTTT. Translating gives CASRIQTGSNQPQHF.